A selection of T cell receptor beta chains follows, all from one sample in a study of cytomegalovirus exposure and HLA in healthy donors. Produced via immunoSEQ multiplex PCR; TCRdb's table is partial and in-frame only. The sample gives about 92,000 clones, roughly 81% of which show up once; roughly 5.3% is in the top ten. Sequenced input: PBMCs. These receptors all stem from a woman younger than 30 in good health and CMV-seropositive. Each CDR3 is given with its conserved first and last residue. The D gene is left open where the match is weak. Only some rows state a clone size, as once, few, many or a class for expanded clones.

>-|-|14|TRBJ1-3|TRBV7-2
TGTGCCAGCAGCTTTCGGGTCCCTGGAAACACCATATATTTT
CASSFRVPGNTIYF
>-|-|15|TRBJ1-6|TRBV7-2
TGTGCCAGCAGCTTCCCAACAGGGTCGAATTCACCCCTCCACTTT
CASSFPTGSNSPLHF
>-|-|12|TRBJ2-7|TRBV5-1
TGCGCCAGTTATAGACAGGCCTACGAGCAGTACTTC
CASYRQAYEQYF
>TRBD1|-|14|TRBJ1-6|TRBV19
TGTGCCACCAAGGCCAGACAGGGGGGTTCACCCCTCCACTTT
CATKARQGGSPLHF
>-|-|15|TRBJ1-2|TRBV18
TGTGCCAGCTCACCGCTGACCGGGTCCCTCTATGGCTACACCTTC
CASSPLTGSLYGYTF
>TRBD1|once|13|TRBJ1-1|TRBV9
TGTGCCAGCAGCGTAGGGACAGGGCCCGAAGCTTTCTTT
CASSVGTGPEAFF
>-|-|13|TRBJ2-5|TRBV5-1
TGCGCCAGCAGCCGGGAGCCCTTAGAGACCCAGTACTTC
CASSREPLETQYF
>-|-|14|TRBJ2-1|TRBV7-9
TGTGCCAGCAGCTTACGGAGTGAGGTTAGGGAGCAGTTCTTC
CASSLRSEVREQFF
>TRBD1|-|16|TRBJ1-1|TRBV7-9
TGTGCCAGCAGCTTCTCGACAGGGGCGGGAACTGCTGAAGCTTTCTTT
CASSFSTGAGTAEAFF
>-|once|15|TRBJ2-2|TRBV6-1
TGTGCCAGCAACTTAGCGGTGACGAACACCGGGGAGCTGTTTTTT
CASNLAVTNTGELFF
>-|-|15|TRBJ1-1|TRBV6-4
TGTGCCAGCAGTGTAAATACAGGGACCTACACTGAAGCTTTCTTT
CASSVNTGTYTEAFF
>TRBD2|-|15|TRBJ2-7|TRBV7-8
TGTGCCAGCAGCTCGGGACTAGCGGACTCCTACGAGCAGTACTTC
CASSSGLADSYEQYF
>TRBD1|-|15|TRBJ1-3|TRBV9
TGTGCCAGCAGCACCGGGACAGGGTTTGGAAACACCATATATTTT
CASSTGTGFGNTIYF
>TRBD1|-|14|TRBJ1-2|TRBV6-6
TGTGCCAGCAGTCAACAGGGGTCCAACTATGGCTACACCTTC
CASSQQGSNYGYTF
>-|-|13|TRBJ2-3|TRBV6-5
TGTGCCAGCAGTTACGTGGGAGTAGATACGCAGTATTTT
CASSYVGVDTQYF
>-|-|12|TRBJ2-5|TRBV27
TGTGCCAGCAGAGCAAGACAAGAGACCCAGTACTTC
CASRARQETQYF
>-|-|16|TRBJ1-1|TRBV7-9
TGTGCCAGCAGCGCCTTTGTAGGGACAATGAACACTGAAGCTTTCTTT
CASSAFVGTMNTEAFF
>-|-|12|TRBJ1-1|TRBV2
TGTGCCAGCAGTGTGAGGGACACTGAAGCTTTCTTT
CASSVRDTEAFF
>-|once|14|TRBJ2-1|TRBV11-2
TGTGCCAGCAGCTTGGGACTGTGGTACAATGAGCAGTTCTTC
CASSLGLWYNEQFF
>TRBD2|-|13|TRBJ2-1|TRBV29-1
TGCAGCGTTGGACTAGCGGGAGCGGGTGAGCAGTTCTTC
CSVGLAGAGEQFF
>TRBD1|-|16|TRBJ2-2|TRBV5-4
TGTGCCAGCAGCTACCGACAGGGCCCCGGGACCGGGGAGCTGTTTTTT
CASSYRQGPGTGELFF
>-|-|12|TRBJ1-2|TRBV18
TGTGCCAGCTCAAACCAGGGGCATGGCTACACCTTC
CASSNQGHGYTF
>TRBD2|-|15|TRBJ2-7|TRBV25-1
TGTGCCAGCAGTCCCCGGACTAGCGGGTTAGGAGAGCAGTACTTC
CASSPRTSGLGEQYF
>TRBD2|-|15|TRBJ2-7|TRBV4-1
TGCGCCAGCAGCCAGCCGACTAGCGGGAGTTACGAGCAGTACTTC
CASSQPTSGSYEQYF
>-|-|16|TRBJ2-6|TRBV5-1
TGCGCCAGCAGCGATCCAGGGATGGCGGGGGCCAACGTCCTGACTTTC
CASSDPGMAGANVLTF
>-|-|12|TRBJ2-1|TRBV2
TGTGCCAGCAGCCTCGACTACCTTGAGCAGTTCTTC
CASSLDYLEQFF
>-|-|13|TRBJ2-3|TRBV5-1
TGCGCCAGCAGCTTGGGGCCTCTGGATACGCAGTATTTT
CASSLGPLDTQYF
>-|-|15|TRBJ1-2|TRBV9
TGTGCCAGCAGCGTAGCCGGGGGGGGGACGTATGGCTACACCTTC
CASSVAGGGTYGYTF
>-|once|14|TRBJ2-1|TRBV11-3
TGTGCCAGCAGCCTCGAGGTTGGCGACAATGAGCAGTTCTTC
CASSLEVGDNEQFF
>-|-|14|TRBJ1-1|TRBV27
TGTGCCAGCAGCCTGACATCTTCGAACACTGAAGCTTTCTTT
CASSLTSSNTEAFF
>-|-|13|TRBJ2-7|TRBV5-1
TGCGCCAGCAGCTCCCGATTTGGCAGCGAGCAGTACTTC
CASSSRFGSEQYF
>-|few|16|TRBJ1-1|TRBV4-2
TGTGCCAGCAGCCAAGAAGAACGAACAGGCCCTACTGAAGCTTTCTTT
CASSQEERTGPTEAFF
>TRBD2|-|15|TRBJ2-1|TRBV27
TGTGCCAGCAGACCCCACAGCGGGGGGGCCTATGAGCAGTTCTTC
CASRPHSGGAYEQFF
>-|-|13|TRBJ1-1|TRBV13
TGTGCCAGCAGCGGAGAGCAGGGTGCCGAAGCTTTCTTT
CASSGEQGAEAFF
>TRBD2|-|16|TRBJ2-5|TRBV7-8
TGTGCCAGCAGCTTAGCTTTGGCGGGAGTGAGAGAGACCCAGTACTTC
CASSLALAGVRETQYF
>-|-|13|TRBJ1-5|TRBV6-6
TGTGCCAGCAGCGGGGTTCTCAATCAGCCCCAGCATTTT
CASSGVLNQPQHF
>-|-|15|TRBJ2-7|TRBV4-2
TGTGCCAGCAGCCAAGATTTCGGACTCTCCTACGAGCAGTACTTC
CASSQDFGLSYEQYF
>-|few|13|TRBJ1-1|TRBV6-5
TGTGCCAGCAGTTACTCAGGGGCAGCTGAAGCTTTCTTT
CASSYSGAAEAFF
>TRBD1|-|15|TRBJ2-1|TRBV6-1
TGTGCCAGCAGTGTAACGGGACAGATGTACAATGAGCAGTTCTTC
CASSVTGQMYNEQFF
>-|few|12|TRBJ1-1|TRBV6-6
TGTGCCAGCGGGGAGGGGAACACTGAAGCTTTCTTT
CASGEGNTEAFF
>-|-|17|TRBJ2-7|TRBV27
TGTGCCAGCAGTTTATCGGGGTTCGCAGGGATCCCCTACGAGCAGTACTTC
CASSLSGFAGIPYEQYF
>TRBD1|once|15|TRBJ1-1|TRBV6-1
TGTGCCAGCAGCCCAGGGGCGGACAGGGGGACTGAAGCTTTCTTT
CASSPGADRGTEAFF
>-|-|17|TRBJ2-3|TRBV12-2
TGTGCAAGTCGCCAGGGATACGCAGAACCTAGCACAGATACGCAGTATTTT
CASRQGYAEPSTDTQYF
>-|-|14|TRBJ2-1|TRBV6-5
TGTGCCAGCAGTTACTCGGGCAGGGCAAATGAGCAGTTCTTC
CASSYSGRANEQFF
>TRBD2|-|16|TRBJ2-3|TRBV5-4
TGTGCCAGCAGCTTGACTAGCGGGGGGGCCGCAGATACGCAGTATTTT
CASSLTSGGAADTQYF
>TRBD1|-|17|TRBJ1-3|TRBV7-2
TGTGCCAGCAGCCGGATGGACACAGGGGGTAGGGGAAACACCATATATTTT
CASSRMDTGGRGNTIYF
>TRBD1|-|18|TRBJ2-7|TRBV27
TGTGCCAGCAGTTCTAAATTTACCGGGACAGGGAGCTCCTACGAGCAGTACTTC
CASSSKFTGTGSSYEQYF
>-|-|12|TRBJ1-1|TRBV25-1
TGTGCCAGCACCCTCCGGGACACTGAAGCTTTCTTT
CASTLRDTEAFF
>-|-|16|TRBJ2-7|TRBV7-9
TGTGCCAGCAGCCCCCGGTCAGGGGTTAGCTTCTACGAGCAGTACTTC
CASSPRSGVSFYEQYF
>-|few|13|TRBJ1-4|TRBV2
TGTGCCAGCAGTGATAGGAGGGGAGAGAAACTGTTTTTT
CASSDRRGEKLFF
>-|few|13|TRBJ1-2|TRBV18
TGTGCCAGCTCACGCGACGTAGCGGATGGCTACACCTTC
CASSRDVADGYTF
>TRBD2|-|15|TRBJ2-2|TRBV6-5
TGTGCCAGCAGTTATAGACTAGCGGGAACCGGGGAGCTGTTTTTT
CASSYRLAGTGELFF
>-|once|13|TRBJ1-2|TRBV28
TGTGCCAGCAGGACAGAGACAGGCGGTGGCTACACCTTC
CASRTETGGGYTF
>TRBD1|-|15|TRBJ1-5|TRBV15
TGTGCCACCAGCAAGGCGACAGGGGAGGCTCAGCCCCAGCATTTT
CATSKATGEAQPQHF